This T cell receptor (beta chain) was captured by sequencing in a study of T cells in Graves' hyperthyroidism and ophthalmopathy. Across the study: The authors collected peripheral blood at initial diagnosis, before any treatment.

Aged 18 to 65, the patients had hyperthyroidism that was newly diagnosed and had lasted under 2 months. Losses at the gene ends were 10 bases for V and 3 bases for J; bases not matched to a gene: 12. The CDR3 length is 15 residues. Germline V gene sequence: CDR1 LNHDA, CDR2 SQIVND (reference sequence). Amplification targeted TCR beta CDR3 regions from RNA transcripts. A set of HTBI primers served as the primers for a first-round RT-PCR of the TCR CDR3. Each CDR3 protein gets one entry after TCRdb re-called the multiplex PCR reads with MiXCR. The sample yields 500,000 to 700,000 distinct CDR3 sequences, about a sixth seen once.

Sequencing was carried out using blood. The source is a woman aged 18 to 35 with Graves' hyperthyroidism. The chain employs TRBV19 and TRBJ2-7; 10 bases agree with TRBD1. As DNA, the CDR3 is TGTGCCACCCGGCCCGGGACAGGGGAATTCTACGAGCAGTACTTC. This translates into CATRPGTGEFYEQYF.